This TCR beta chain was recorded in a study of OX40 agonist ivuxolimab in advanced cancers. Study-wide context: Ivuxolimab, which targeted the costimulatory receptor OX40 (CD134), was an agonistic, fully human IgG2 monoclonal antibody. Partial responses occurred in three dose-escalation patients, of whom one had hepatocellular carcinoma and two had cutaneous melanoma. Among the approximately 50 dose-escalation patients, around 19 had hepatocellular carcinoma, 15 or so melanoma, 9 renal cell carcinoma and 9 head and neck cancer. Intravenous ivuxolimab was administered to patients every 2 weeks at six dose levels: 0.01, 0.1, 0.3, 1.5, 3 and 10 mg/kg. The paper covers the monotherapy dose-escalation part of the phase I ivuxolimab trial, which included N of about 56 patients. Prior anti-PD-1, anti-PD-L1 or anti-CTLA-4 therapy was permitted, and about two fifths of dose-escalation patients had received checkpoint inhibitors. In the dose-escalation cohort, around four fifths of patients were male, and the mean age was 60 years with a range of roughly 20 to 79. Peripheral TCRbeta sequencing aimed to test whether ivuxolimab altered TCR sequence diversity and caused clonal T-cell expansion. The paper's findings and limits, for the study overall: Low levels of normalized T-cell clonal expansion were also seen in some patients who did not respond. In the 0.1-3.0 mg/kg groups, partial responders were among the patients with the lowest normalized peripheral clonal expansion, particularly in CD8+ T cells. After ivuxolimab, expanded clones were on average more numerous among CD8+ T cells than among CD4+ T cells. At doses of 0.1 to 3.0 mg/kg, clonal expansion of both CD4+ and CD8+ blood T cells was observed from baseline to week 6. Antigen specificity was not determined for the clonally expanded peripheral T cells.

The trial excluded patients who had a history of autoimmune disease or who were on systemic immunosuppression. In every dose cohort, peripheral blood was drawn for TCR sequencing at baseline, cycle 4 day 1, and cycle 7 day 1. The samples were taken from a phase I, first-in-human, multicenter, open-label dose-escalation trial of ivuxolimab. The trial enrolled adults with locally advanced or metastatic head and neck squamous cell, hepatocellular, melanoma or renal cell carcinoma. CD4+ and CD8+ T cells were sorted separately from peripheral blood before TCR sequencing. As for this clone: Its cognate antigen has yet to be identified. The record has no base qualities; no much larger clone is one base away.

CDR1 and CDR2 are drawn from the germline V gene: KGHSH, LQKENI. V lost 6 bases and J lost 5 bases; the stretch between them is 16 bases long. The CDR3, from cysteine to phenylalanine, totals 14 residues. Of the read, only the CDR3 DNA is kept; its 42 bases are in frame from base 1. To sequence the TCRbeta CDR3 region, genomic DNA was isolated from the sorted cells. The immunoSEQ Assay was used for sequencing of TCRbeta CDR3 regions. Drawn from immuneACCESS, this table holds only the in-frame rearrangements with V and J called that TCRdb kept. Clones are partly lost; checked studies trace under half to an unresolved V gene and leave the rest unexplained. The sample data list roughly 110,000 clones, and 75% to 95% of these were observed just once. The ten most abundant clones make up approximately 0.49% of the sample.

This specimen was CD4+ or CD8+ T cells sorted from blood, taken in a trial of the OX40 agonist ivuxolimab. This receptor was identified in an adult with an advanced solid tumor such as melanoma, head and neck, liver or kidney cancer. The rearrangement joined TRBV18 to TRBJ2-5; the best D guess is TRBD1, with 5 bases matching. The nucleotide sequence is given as TGTGCCAGCTCGAGACAGCCTATCAGGGAGACCCAGTACTTC. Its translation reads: CASSRQPIRETQYF.